Below, 9 T cell receptor beta chains from the same sample are listed, as sequenced in a study of cytomegalovirus exposure and HLA in healthy donors. Amplification used 60 Vbeta primers and 13 Jbeta primers. Assay: immunoSEQ multiplex PCR; the TCRdb copy retains only in-frame clones and omits some. The table lists some 130,000 clones, roughly 80% of them singletons. The sequenced sample consisted of PBMCs. All receptors derive from a woman in her forties or fifties in good health and CMV-seropositive.

In its sample, this clone was seen once. This chain uses TRBV2 with TRBJ2-1; D is perhaps TRBD2 (6 bases). The CDR3 consists of 15 residues. V was cut by 8 bases and J by 2 bases, with 16 bases left in between. CDR1 is SNHLY and CDR2 is FYNNEI in the germline V gene. CDR3 bases: TGTGCCAGCGGAGGGACTGGCGGACCCTACAATGAGCAGTTCTTC. Translating gives CASGGTGGPYNEQFF.

The chain is built from TRBV6-1 and TRBJ1-6, with 7 bases fitting TRBD1. This CDR3 comprises 14 residues. V gave up 5 bases and J gave up 8 bases; unmatched junction bases: 6. Germline CDR1 MNHNS, CDR2 SASEGT. Here the CDR3 reads CASSYSQGDSPLHF. The CDR3 nucleotides are TGTGCCAGCAGTTATAGCCAGGGGGATTCACCCCTCCACTTT.

Only one count was recorded for this clone. V is TRBV6-5 and J is TRBJ2-2, with D possibly TRBD1 on 6 matching bases. V lost 2 bases and J 6 bases, leaving 7 bases between the germline ends. The CDR3 loop spans 13 amino acids. Germline CDR1 MNHEY, CDR2 SVGAGI. The CDR3 bases are TGTGCCAGCAGTTACCAGGGGCCCGGGGAGCTGTTTTTT. The encoded protein is CASSYQGPGELFF.

The chain employs TRBV15 and TRBJ1-1, with TRBD1 matching 7 bases. This CDR3 has 16 amino acids. V was clipped by 5 bases and J by 0 bases; unmatched bases: 9. Germline V lookup: CDR1 LNHNV, CDR2 YYDKDF (reference sequence). CDR3 in amino acids: CATSDILTGMNTEAFF. For the CDR3, the DNA is TGTGCCACCAGCGATATTCTGACAGGGATGAACACTGAAGCTTTCTTT.

The V gene is TRBV29-1, the J gene TRBJ2-5; 7 nucleotides match TRBD1. Germline-derived CDR1 and CDR2 are SQVTM and ANQGSEA. This CDR3 has 13 residues. Trimming removed 7 bases from V and 1 base from J; junction bases left unmatched: 6. This CDR3 reads CSARDSIQETQYF. The CDR3 bases are TGCAGCGCCAGGGACAGCATCCAAGAGACCCAGTACTTC.

This clone was counted a few times. V is TRBV6-1 and J is TRBJ2-1; 9 nucleotides line up with TRBD2. The CDR3 totals 14 residues. Germline values: CDR1 MNHNS, CDR2 SASEGT. The V gene end was trimmed by 8 bases and the J gene end by 9 bases; junction bases not matched to a gene: 11. The CDR3 DNA follows: TGTGCCAGCCGGGCTAGCGGGGACGTGGGTGAGCAGTTCTTC. Its protein is CASRASGDVGEQFF.

V and J are TRBV9 and TRBJ2-1, with TRBD2 matching 10 bases. Losses at the gene ends were 1 base for V and 7 bases for J; bases not matched to a gene: 23. The CDR3 consists of 21 residues. In germline, CDR1 is SGDLS, CDR2 YYNGEE. CDR3 in DNA: TGTGCCAGCAGCGTACCGTGGGGCGGGCTAGCGGGGGCGAAAGGGGTAAATGAGCAGTTCTTC. This gives the protein CASSVPWGGLAGAKGVNEQFF.

This clone was picked up a small number of times. This sequence joins TRBV28 and TRBJ2-5, with 12 bases that match TRBD2. The CDR3 sequence is 16 residues long. Germline CDR1 is MDHEN and CDR2 is SYDVKM. Germline trimming cut 6 bases from V and 3 bases from J; bases unmatched to any gene: 8. CDR3 DNA sequence: TGTGCCAGCAGGACTAGCGGGGGCCCCGGAAAAGAGACCCAGTACTTC. Its protein is CASRTSGGPGKETQYF.

The V gene is TRBV7-2, the J gene TRBJ2-3, with 7 bases identical to TRBD2. Unmatched junction bases numbered 2, after V lost 1 base and J lost 1 base. CDR3 size: 15 residues. Germline V gene sequence: CDR1 SGHTA, CDR2 FQGNSA. The CDR3, as DNA: TGTGCCAGCAGCTTAGTTGCGGGGGGCACAGATACGCAGTATTTT. Translation: CASSLVAGGTDTQYF.